This T cell receptor beta chain was retrieved from a study of T cell repertoires in cytomegalovirus infection. The CDR3 extends over 16 amino acids. Trimming left V 4 bases short and J 9 bases short, with 23 bases between. Germline V gives CDR1 KGHDR, CDR2 SFDVKD. MiXCR was run by TCRdb on the reads, yielding one entry per CDR3 protein. The table records under 300,000 distinct CDR3 sequences, around 20% of them present only once. Regarding this clonotype: The antigen is unknown.

This sequence originates from a human donor in good health (CMV status not recorded). Some clones in this sample may be carry-over from other donors' samples. This chain connects TRBV24-1 to TRBJ1-2; D might be TRBD1 (5 bases). Sequencing used cultured PBMCs, obtained from culture after CMV antigen stimulation. CDR3 protein: CATSEFVGDGPPSYTF. The DNA of the CDR3 is TGTGCCACCAGTGAATTTGTTGGGGACGGTCCTCCTAGCTACACCTTC.